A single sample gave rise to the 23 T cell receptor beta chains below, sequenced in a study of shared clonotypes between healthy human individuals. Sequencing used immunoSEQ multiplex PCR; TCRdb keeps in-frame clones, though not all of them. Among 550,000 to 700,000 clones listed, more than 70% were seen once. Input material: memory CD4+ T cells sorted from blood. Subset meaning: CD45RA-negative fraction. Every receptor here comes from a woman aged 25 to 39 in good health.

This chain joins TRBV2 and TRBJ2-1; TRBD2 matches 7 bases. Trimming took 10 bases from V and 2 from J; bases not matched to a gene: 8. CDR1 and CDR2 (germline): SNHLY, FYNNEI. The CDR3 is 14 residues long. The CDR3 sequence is CATAKRDPYNEQFF. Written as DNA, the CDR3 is TGTGCCACCGCCAAGCGGGACCCCTACAATGAGCAGTTCTTC.

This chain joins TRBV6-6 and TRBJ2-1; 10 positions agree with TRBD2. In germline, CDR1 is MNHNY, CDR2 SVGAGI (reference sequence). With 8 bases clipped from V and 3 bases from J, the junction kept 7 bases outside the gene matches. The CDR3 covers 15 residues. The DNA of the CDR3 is TGTGCCAGCGCAAAAGCGGGAGGGCGCTACAATGAGCAGTTCTTC. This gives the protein CASAKAGGRYNEQFF.

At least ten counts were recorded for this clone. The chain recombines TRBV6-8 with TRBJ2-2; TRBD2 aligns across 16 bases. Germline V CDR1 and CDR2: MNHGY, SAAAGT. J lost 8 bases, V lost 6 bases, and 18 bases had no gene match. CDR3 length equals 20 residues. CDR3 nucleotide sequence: TGTGCCAGCAGGCAACCTTCTTCCGGGACTAGCGGGAGGGCCTTGGGGGAGCTGTTTTTT. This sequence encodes CASRQPSSGTSGRALGELFF.

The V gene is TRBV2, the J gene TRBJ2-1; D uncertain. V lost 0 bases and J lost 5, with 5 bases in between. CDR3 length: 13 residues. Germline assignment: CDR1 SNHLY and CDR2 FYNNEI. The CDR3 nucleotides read TGTGCCAGCAGTGAAGCGCTGGACAATGAGCAGTTCTTC. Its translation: CASSEALDNEQFF.

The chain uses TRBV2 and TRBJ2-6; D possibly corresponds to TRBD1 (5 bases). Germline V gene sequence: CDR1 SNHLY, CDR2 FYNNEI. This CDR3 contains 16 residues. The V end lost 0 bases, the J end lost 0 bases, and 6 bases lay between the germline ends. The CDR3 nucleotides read TGTGCCAGCAGTGAAGCCAGGGTCTCTGGGGCCAACGTCCTGACTTTC. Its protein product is CASSEARVSGANVLTF.

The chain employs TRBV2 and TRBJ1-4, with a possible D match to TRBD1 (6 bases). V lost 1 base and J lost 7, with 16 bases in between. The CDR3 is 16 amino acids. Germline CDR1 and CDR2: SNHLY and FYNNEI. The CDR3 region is CASSEGSRGAREKLFF. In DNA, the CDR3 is TGTGCCAGCAGTGAAGGTTCGAGGGGGGCTCGTGAAAAACTGTTTTTT.

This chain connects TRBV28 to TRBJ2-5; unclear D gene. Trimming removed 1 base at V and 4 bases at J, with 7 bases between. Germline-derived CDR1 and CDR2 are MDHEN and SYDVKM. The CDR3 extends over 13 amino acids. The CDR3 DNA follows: TGTGCCAGCAGTTTATTCCCAGGAGAGACCCAGTACTTC. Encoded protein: CASSLFPGETQYF.

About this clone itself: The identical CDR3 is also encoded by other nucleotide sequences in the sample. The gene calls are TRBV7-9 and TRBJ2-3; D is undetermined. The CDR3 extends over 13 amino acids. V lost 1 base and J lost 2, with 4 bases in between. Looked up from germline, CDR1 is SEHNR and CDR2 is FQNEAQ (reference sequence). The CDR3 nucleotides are TGTGCCAGCAGCTTAGGGTCCACAGATACGCAGTATTTT. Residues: CASSLGSTDTQYF.

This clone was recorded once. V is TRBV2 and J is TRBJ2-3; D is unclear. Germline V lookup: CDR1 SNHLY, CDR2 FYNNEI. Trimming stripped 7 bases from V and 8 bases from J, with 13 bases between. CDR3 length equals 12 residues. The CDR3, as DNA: TGTGCCAGCAAGTCCACCTCGGGTACGCAGTATTTT. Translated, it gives CASKSTSGTQYF. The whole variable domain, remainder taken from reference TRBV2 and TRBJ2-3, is EPEVTQTPSHQVTQMGQEVILRCVPISNHLYFYWYRQILGQKVEFLVSFYNNEISEKSEIFDDQFSVERPDGSNFTLKIRSTKLEDSAMYFCASKSTSGTQYFGPGTRLTVL.

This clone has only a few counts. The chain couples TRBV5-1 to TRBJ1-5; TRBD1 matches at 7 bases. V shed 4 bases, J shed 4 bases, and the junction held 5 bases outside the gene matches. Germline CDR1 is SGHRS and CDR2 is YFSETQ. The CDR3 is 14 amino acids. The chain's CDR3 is CASSAGTENQPQHF. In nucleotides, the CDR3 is TGCGCCAGCAGCGCAGGGACAGAAAATCAGCCCCAGCATTTT.

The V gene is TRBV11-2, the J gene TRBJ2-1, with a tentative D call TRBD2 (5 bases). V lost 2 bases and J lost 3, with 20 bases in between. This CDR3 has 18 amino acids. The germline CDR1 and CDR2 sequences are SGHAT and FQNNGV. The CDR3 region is CASSLSRPGTVRYNEQFF. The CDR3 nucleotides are TGTGCCAGCAGCTTAAGTCGGCCGGGAACCGTTCGCTACAATGAGCAGTTCTTC.

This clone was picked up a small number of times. CDR3 DNA: TGTGCCAGCAGTAAGGGGGAAGCCCAGTACTTC. Translation gives CASSKGEAQYF. The V and J genes are TRBV6-1 and TRBJ2-5; D perhaps matches TRBD1 (6 bases). V lost 5 bases and J lost 9, with 10 bases in between. Germline-derived CDR1 and CDR2 are MNHNS and SASEGT. The CDR3 spans 11 residues.

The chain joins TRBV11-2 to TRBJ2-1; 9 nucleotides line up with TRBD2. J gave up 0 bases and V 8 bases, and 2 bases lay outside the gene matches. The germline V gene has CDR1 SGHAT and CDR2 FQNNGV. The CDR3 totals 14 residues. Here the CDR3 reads CASCSGSSYNEQFF. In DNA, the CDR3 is TGTGCCAGCTGTAGCGGGAGCTCCTACAATGAGCAGTTCTTC. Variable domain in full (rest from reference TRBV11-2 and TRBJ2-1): EAGVAQSPRYKIIEKRQSVAFWCNPISGHATLYWYQQILGQGPKLLIQFQNNGVVDDSQLPKDRFSAERLKGVDSTLKIQPAKLEDSAVYLCASCSGSSYNEQFFGPGTRLTVL.

The CDR3, as DNA: TGTGCCAGCAGCCGCGTCGGACAGGGGAGCACAGATACGCAGTATTTT. Its translation: CASSRVGQGSTDTQYF. The chain employs TRBV7-3 and TRBJ2-3; 9 nucleotides line up with TRBD1. V was clipped by 5 bases and J by 0 bases; unmatched bases: 6. CDR3 length: 16 residues. CDR1 SGHTA and CDR2 FQGTGA come from the germline V gene.

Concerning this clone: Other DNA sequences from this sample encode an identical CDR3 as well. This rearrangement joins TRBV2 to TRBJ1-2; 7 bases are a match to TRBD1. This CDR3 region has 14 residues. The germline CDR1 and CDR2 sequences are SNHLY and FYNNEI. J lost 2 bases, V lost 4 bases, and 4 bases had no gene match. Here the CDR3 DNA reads TGTGCCAGCAGTGCACCGACAGGGAACTATGGCTACACCTTC. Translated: CASSAPTGNYGYTF.

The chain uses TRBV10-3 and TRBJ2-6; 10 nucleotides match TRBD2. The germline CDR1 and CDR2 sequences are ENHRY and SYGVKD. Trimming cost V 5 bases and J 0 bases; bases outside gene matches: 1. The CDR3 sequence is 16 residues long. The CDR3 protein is CAISSSGSSGANVLTF. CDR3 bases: TGTGCCATCAGTTCTAGCGGGAGCTCTGGGGCCAACGTCCTGACTTTC.

The CDR3 nucleotides read TGTGCCTGCCGGGACAGGGGAAATTATCAGCCCCAGCATTTT. This sequence encodes CACRDRGNYQPQHF. V usage is TRBV30 and J usage is TRBJ1-5, with 10 bases identical to TRBD1. This CDR3 comprises 14 residues. V lost 6 bases and J lost 5; bases outside the gene matches: 7. Germline-derived CDR1 and CDR2 are GTSNPN and SVGIG (reference sequence).

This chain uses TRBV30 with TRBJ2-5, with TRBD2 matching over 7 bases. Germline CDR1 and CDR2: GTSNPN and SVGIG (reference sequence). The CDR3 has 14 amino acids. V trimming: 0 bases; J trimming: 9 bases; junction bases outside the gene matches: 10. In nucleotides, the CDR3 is TGTGCCTGGAGTGTACTAGCGTCCGGAGTCGCCCAGTACTTC. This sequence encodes CAWSVLASGVAQYF.

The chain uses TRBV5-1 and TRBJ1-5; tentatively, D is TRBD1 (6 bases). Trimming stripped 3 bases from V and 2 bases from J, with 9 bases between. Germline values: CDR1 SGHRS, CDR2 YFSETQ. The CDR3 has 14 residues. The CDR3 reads CASSWGHGNQPQHF. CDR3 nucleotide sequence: TGCGCCAGCAGCTGGGGACACGGCAATCAGCCCCAGCATTTT.

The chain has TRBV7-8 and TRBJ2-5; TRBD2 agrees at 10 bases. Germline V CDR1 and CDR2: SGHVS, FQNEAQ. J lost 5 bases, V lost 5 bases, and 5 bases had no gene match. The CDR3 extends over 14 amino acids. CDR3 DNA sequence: TGTGCCAGCAGCAAACTAGCGGGATATGAGACCCAGTACTTC. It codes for CASSKLAGYETQYF.

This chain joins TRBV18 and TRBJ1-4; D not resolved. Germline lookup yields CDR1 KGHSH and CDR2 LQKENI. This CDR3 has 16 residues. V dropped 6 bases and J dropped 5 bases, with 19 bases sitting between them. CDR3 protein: CASSQSGPNGNEKLFF. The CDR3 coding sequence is TGTGCCAGCTCCCAGTCGGGTCCGAACGGGAATGAAAAACTGTTTTTT.

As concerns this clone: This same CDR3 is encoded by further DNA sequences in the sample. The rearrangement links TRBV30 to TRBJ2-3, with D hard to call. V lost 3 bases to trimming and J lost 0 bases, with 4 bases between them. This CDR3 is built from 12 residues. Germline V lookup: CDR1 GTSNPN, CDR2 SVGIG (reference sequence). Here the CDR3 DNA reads TGTGCCTGGAGCGTGAGCACAGATACGCAGTATTTT. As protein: CAWSVSTDTQYF.

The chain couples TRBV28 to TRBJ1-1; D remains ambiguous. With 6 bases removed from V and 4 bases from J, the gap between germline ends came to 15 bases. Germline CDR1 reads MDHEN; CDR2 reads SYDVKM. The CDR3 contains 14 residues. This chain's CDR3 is CASSEEGEATEAFF. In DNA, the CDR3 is TGTGCCAGCAGCGAGGAGGGAGAGGCCACTGAAGCTTTCTTT. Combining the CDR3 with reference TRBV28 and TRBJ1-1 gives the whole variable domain DVKVTQSSRYLVKRTGEKVFLECVQDMDHENMFWYRQDPGLGLRLIYFSYDVKMKEKGDIPEGYSVSREKKERFSLILESASTNQTSMYLCASSEEGEATEAFFGQGTRLTVV.